One T cell receptor beta chain is described in this entry. Assay used: immunoSEQ multiplex PCR; TCRdb lists only in-frame clones, some missing. The repertoire has fewer than 400,000 clones, approximately 87% of them found once; the top ten carry roughly 2.8%. Patients from Seattle were sampled longitudinally, starting during active infection. This specimen comes from a study of blood T cell repertoires in COVID-19. About the study: Samples representing acute and convalescent COVID-19 were sourced from the United States, Italy and Spain. Nucleic acid was either cDNA or gDNA, and it came from T cells, B-cell-depleted T cells, or PBMCs.

Trimming left V 5 bases short and J 4 bases short, with 19 bases between. Germline CDR1 is LNHDA and CDR2 is SQIVND (reference sequence). This CDR3 has 16 residues. Specimen: peripheral blood. The origin of this receptor is a woman aged 30 to 39 with COVID-19, enrolled during active disease. This chain links TRBV19 with TRBJ2-3; tentative D call: TRBD2 (6 bases). The CDR3 region is CASSDGGGRRADTQYF. The CDR3 DNA follows: TGTGCCAGTAGTGACGGGGGAGGCAGGAGGGCAGATACGCAGTATTTT.